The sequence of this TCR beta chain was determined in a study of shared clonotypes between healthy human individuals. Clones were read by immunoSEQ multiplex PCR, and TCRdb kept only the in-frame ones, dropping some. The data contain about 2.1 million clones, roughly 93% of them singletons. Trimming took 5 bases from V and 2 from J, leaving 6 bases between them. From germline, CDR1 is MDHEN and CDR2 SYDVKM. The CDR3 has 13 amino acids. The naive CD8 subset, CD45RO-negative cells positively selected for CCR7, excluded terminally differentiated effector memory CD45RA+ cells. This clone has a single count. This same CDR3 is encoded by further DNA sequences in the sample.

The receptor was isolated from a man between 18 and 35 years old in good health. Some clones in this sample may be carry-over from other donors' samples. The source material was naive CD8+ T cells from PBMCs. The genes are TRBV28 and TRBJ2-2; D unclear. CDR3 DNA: TGTGCCAGCAGTCCGGAAAACACCGGGGAGCTGTTTTTT. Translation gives CASSPENTGELFF.